This record concerns one T cell receptor (beta chain) sequence. Its antigen is still unknown. The data stem from a study of cytomegalovirus exposure and HLA in healthy donors. Findings and limits, study-wide: The listing of about 150 TCR beta chains classed them as cytomegalovirus-associated.

The study ran its PCR with 60 Vbeta and 13 Jbeta primers. Only in-frame clones appear in the TCRdb table, and some are missing; sequencing was by immunoSEQ multiplex PCR. The sample has 130,000 or so clones, approximately 78% seen once. This receptor was obtained from a woman aged 45 to 65 in good health and CMV-seropositive. Sequencing was done on a sample of PBMCs.

CDR3 sequence: CASSVGRQGGDTQYF. The CDR3, as DNA: TGTGCCAGCAGTGTTGGTCGCCAAGGGGGAGATACGCAGTATTTT. The chain employs TRBV6-1 and TRBJ2-3; D may be TRBD1 (6 bases). V gave up 4 bases and J gave up 5 bases, with 16 bases separating them. Germline CDR1 MNHNS, CDR2 SASEGT. The CDR3 has 15 amino acids.